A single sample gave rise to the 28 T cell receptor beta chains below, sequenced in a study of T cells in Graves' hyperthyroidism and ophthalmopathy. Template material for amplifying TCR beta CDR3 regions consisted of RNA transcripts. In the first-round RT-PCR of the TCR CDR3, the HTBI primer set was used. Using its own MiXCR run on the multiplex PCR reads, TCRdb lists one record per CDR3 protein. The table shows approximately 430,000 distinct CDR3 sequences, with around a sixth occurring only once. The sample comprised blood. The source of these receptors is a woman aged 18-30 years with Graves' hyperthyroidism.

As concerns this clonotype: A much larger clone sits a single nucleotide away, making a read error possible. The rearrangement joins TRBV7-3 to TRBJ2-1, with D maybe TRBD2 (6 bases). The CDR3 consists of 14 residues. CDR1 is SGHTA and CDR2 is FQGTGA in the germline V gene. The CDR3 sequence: CASSLMGLRGEQLF. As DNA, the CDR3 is TGTGCCAGCAGCTTAATGGGACTCCGGGGTGAGCAGCTCTTC.

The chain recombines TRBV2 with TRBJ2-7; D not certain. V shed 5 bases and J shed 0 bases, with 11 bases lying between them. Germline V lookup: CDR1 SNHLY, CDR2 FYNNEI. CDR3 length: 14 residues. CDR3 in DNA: TGTGCCAGCAGTCCCCTGCGTGGCTCCTACGAGCAGTACTTC. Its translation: CASSPLRGSYEQYF.

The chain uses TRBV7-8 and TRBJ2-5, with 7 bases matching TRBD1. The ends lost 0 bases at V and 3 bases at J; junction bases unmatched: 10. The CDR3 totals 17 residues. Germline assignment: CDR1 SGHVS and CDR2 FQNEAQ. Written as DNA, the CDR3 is TGTGCCAGCAGCTTAGCGCCCAGAGGGGGCAGGGAAGAGACCCAGTACTTC. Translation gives CASSLAPRGGREETQYF.

The CDR3 is CASARRGEQYF. CDR3 bases: TGTGCCTCCGCGCGTAGGGGCGAGCAGTACTTC. This chain uses TRBV28 with TRBJ2-7, with D perhaps matching TRBD1 (5 bases). The germline gives CDR1 MDHEN, CDR2 SYDVKM. Trimming pared 11 bases from V and 6 bases from J, leaving 14 bases between. The CDR3 runs 11 residues.

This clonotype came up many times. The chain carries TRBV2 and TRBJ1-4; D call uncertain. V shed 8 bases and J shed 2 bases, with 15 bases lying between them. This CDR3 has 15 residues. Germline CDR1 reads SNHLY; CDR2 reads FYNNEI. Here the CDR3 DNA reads TGTGCCAGCTTATTGGGAAGTAGGACTAATGAAAAACTGTTTTTT. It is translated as CASLLGSRTNEKLFF.

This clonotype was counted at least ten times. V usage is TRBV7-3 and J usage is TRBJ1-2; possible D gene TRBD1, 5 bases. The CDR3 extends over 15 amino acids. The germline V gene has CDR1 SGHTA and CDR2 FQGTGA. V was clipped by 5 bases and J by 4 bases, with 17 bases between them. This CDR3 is CASSPGQGPAYGYTF. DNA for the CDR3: TGTGCCAGCAGCCCGGGGCAGGGACCGGCCTATGGCTACACCTTC.

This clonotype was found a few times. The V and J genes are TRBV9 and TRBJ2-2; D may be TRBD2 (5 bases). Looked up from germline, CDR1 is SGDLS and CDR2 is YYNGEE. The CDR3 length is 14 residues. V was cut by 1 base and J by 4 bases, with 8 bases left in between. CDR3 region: CASSVSGFTGELFF. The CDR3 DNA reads TGTGCCAGCAGCGTATCGGGGTTCACCGGGGAGCTGTTTTTT.

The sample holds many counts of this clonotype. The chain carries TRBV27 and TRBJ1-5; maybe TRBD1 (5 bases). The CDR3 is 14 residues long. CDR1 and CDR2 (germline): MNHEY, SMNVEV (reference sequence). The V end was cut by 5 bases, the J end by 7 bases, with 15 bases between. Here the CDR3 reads CASSPTGGPQPQHF. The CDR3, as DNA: TGTGCCAGCAGTCCTACCGGGGGTCCACAGCCCCAGCATTTT.

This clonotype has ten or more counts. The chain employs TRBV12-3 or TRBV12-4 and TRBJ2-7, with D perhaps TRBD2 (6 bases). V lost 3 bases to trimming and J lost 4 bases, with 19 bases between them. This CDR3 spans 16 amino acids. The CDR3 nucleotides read TGTGCCAGCAGTTTGCGGGGAGCGAAGGAACGGTACGAGCAGTACTTC. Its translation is CASSLRGAKERYEQYF.

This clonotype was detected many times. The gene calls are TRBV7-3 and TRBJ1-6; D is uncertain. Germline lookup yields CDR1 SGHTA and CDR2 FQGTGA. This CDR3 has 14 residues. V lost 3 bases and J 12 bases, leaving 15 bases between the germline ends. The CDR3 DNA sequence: TGTGCCAGCAGCTTGTCGGGCCGGGAACGACCCCTCCACTTT. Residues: CASSLSGRERPLHF.

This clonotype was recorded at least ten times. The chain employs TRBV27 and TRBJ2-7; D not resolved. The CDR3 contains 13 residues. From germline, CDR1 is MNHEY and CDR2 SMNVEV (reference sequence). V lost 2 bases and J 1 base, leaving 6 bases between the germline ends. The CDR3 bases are TGTGCCAGCAGTTTAGGTAAATCCTACGAGCAGTACTTC. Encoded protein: CASSLGKSYEQYF.

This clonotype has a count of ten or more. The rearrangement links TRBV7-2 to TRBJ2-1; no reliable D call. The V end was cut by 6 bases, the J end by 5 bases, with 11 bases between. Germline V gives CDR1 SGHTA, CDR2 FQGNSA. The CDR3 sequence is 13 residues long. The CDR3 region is CASRGYINNEQFF. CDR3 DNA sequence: TGTGCCAGCAGGGGATATATCAACAATGAGCAGTTCTTC.

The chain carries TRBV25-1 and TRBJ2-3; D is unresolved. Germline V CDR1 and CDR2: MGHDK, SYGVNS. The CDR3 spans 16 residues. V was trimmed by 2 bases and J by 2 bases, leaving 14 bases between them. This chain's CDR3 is CASSEHGRPSTDTQYF. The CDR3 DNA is TGTGCCAGCAGTGAACATGGGCGGCCCTCCACAGATACGCAGTATTTT.

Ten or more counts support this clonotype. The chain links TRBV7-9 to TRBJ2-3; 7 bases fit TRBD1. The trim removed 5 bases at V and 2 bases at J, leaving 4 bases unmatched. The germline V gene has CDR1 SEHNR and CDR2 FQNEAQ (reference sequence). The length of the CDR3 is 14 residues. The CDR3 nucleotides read TGTGCCAGCAGCCGAACAGGGGACACAGATACGCAGTATTTT. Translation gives CASSRTGDTDTQYF.

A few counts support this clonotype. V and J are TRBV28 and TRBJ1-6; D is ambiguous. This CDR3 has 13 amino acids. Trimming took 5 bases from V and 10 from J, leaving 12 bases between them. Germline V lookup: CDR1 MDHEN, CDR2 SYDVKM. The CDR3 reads CASSPPTVSPLHF. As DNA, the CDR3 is TGTGCCAGCAGTCCCCCGACGGTCTCACCCCTCCACTTT.

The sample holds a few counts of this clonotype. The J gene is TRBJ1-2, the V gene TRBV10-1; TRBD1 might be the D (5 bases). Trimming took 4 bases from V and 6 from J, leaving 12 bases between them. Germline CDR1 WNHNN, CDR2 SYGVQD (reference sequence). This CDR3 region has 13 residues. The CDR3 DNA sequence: TGCGCCAGCAGTGCTCAGGGTACTCATGGCTACACCTTC. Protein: CASSAQGTHGYTF.

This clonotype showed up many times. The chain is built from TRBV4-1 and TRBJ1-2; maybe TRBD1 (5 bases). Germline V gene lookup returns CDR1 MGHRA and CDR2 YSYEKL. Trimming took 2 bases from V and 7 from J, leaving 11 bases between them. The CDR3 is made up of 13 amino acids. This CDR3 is CASSQSGLGGYTF. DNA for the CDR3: TGCGCCAGCAGCCAATCGGGGCTTGGTGGCTACACCTTC.

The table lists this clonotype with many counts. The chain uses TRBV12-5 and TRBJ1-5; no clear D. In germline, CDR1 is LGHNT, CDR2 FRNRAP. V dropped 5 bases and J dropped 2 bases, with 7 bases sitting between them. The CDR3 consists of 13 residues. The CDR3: CASGVGGNQPQHF. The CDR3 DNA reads TGTGCTAGTGGTGTTGGGGGCAATCAGCCCCAGCATTTT.

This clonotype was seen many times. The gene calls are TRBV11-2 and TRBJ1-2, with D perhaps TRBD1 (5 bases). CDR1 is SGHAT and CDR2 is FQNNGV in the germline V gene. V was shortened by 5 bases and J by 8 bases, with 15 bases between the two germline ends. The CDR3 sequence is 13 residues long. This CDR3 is CASSRGRGFGYTF. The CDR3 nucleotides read TGTGCCAGCAGCAGGGGCAGAGGCTTCGGCTACACCTTC.

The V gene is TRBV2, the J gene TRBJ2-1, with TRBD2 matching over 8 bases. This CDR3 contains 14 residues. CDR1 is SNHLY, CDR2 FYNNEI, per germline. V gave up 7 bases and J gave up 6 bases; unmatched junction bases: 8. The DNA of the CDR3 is TGTGCCAGCACCGGGACTAGAAACGGCAATGAGCAGTTCTTC. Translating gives CASTGTRNGNEQFF.

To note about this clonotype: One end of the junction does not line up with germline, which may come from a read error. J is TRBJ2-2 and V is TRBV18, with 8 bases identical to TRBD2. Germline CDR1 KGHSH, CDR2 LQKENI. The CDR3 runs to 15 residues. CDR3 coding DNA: TGTGCCAGCTCACCACGTAGCGGGGCCACCAGGGAGCTGTTTTTT. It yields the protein CASSPRSGATRELFF. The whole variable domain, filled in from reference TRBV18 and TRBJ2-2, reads NAGVMQNPRHLVRRRGQEARLRCSPMKGHSHVYWYRQLPEEGLKFMVYLQKENIIDESGMPKERFSAEFPKEGPSILRIQQVVRGDSAAYFCASSPRSGATRELFFGEGSRLTVL.

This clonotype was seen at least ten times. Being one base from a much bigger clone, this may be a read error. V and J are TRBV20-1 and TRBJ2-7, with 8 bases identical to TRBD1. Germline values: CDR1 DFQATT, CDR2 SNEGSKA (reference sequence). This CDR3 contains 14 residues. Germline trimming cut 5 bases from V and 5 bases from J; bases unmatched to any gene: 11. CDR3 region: CSAGAPSGGDEQYF. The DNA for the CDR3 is TGCAGTGCTGGAGCACCTTCAGGGGGCGACGAGCAGTACTTC.

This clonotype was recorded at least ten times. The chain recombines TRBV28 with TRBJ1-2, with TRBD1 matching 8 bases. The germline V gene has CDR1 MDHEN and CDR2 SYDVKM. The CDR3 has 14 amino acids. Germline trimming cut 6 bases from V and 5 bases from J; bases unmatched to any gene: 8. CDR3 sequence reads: CASRETGVRYGYTF. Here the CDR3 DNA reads TGTGCCAGCAGAGAGACAGGGGTGAGGTATGGCTACACCTTC.

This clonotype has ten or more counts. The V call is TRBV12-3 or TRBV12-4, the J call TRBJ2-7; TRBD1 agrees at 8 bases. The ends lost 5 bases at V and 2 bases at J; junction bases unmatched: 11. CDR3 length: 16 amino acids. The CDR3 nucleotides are TGTGCCAGCAGTCCGGCCCTCCCCAGGGGGCCCTACGAGCAGTACTTC. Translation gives CASSPALPRGPYEQYF.

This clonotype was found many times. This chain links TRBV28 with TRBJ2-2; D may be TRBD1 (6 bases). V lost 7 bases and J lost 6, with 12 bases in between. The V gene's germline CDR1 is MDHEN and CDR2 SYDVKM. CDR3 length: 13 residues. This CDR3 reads CASTTGFAGELFF. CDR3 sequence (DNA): TGTGCCAGCACCACAGGGTTCGCCGGGGAGCTGTTTTTT.

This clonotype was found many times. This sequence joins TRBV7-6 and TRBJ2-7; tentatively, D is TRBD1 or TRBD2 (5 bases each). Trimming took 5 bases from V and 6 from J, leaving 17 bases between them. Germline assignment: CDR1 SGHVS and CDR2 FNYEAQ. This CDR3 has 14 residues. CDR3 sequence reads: CASSARDGKGEQYF. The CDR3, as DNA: TGTGCCAGCAGCGCCCGGGACGGTAAGGGCGAGCAGTACTTC.

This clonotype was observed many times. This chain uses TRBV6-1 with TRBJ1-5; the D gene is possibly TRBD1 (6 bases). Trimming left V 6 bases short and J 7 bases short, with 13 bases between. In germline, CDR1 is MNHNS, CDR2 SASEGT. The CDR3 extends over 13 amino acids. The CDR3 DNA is TGTGCCAGCAGGACAGGAGGAGGGCAGCCCCAGCATTTT. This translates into CASRTGGGQPQHF.

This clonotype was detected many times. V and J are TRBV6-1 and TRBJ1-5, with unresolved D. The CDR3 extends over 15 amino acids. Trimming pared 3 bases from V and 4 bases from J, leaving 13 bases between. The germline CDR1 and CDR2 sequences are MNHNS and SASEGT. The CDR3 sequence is CASSDSSIRNQPQHF. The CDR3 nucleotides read TGTGCCAGCAGTGACTCCTCGATCAGAAATCAGCCCCAGCATTTT.